These 11 T cell receptor beta chains were all obtained from the same sample, sequenced in a study of identical twins. TCRdb analysed the 5' RACE reads with MiXCR anew, one entry per CDR3 protein. The data hold hundreds of thousands of distinct CDR3 sequences, with roughly 6% observed a single time. Material: naive T cells sorted from blood. The receptors were sampled from a man younger than 35 in good health.

This clonotype was counted at least ten times. The rearrangement joins TRBV12-3 or TRBV12-4 to TRBJ2-1, with TRBD2 matching 8 bases. V shed 6 bases, J shed 2 bases, and the junction held 9 bases outside the gene matches. This CDR3 contains 16 residues. The CDR3 loop reads CASRPKLAVAYNEQFF. CDR3 in DNA: TGTGCCAGCAGACCAAAACTAGCGGTAGCCTACAATGAGCAGTTCTTC.

This clonotype was observed many times. The rearrangement uses TRBV20-1 and TRBJ2-3; TRBD2 matches at 7 bases. In germline, CDR1 is DFQATT, CDR2 SNEGSKA (reference sequence). The CDR3 extends over 15 amino acids. The ends lost 3 bases at V and 0 bases at J; junction bases unmatched: 6. The CDR3 loop is CSARDSGSSTDTQYF. The CDR3 bases are TGCAGTGCTAGGGATAGCGGGTCTAGCACAGATACGCAGTATTTT.

This chain connects TRBV6-1 to TRBJ2-2; 7 bases map to TRBD2. This CDR3 spans 16 amino acids. Unmatched junction bases numbered 12, after V lost 6 bases and J lost 5 bases. Germline V gene sequence: CDR1 MNHNS, CDR2 SASEGT. CDR3 nucleotides: TGTGCCAGCAGCCACCGAGCGGGATCCTTGACCGGGGAGCTGTTTTTT. Translation gives CASSHRAGSLTGELFF.

This clonotype was counted between two and nine times. The chain combines TRBV24-1 with TRBJ2-1; 12 bases are a match to TRBD2. This CDR3 comprises 14 residues. The V segment lost 8 bases and the J segment 8 bases; nucleotides outside the gene matches: 6. Per the germline V gene, CDR1 is KGHDR and CDR2 is SFDVKD. CDR3 loop: CATTPASGRDEQFF. In nucleotides, the CDR3 is TGTGCCACCACCCCGGCTAGCGGGAGGGATGAGCAGTTCTTC.

This clonotype was recorded at least ten times. V is TRBV5-5 and J is TRBJ2-1; D is possibly TRBD1 (6 bases). Germline CDR1 SGHKS, CDR2 YYEKEE (reference sequence). The length of the CDR3 is 15 residues. Trimming stripped 5 bases from V and 11 bases from J, with 23 bases between. The CDR3: CASRPNRAPTGKQFF. The CDR3 nucleotides read TGTGCCAGCAGACCTAACAGGGCCCCTACGGGGAAGCAGTTCTTC.

This clonotype occurred many times. The genes are TRBV6-5 and TRBJ2-6, with D possibly called TRBD1 or TRBD2 (6 bases each). Germline CDR1 MNHEY, CDR2 SVGAGI. Trimming took off 11 bases at V and 2 bases at J, with 7 bases between the two ends. The CDR3 loop spans 12 amino acids. DNA of the CDR3: TGTGCCGGGGGGCCTGGGGCCAACGTCCTGACTTTC. Its protein product is CAGGPGANVLTF.

The V call is TRBV20-1, the J call TRBJ2-1, with 11 bases matching TRBD2. CDR3 length: 17 amino acids. CDR1 is DFQATT, CDR2 SNEGSKA, per germline (reference sequence). V dropped 3 bases and J dropped 7; count of bases not matched to a gene: 14. The CDR3 here is CSASRARLAGIVNEQFF. The CDR3 DNA reads TGCAGTGCTAGTAGGGCTAGACTAGCGGGAATTGTAAATGAGCAGTTCTTC.

V and J are TRBV18 and TRBJ1-1; no clear D gene. The V and J ends lost 6 bases and 0 bases respectively, with 8 bases between them. The CDR3 length is 13 residues. Germline CDR1 and CDR2: KGHSH and LQKENI. CDR3 amino acids: CASSARLNTEAFF. DNA of the CDR3: TGTGCCAGCTCCGCAAGGCTGAACACTGAAGCTTTCTTT.

The sample holds a few counts of this clonotype. This chain uses TRBV18 with TRBJ2-7; tentative D call: TRBD2 (6 bases). This CDR3 is 14 amino acids long. V shed 3 bases and J shed 6 bases, with 15 bases lying between them. Germline CDR1 KGHSH, CDR2 LQKENI. CDR3 amino acids: CASSPLDRGGEQYF. The DNA of the CDR3 is TGTGCCAGCTCACCCCTGGATCGGGGAGGCGAGCAGTACTTC.

Ten or more counts support this clonotype. J is TRBJ1-4 and V is TRBV12-3 or TRBV12-4; D might be TRBD1 (6 bases). This CDR3 has 16 amino acids. V lost 4 bases and J lost 2, with 14 bases in between. The CDR3 reads CASSYTGLGTNEKLFF. The CDR3 coding sequence is TGTGCCAGCAGTTATACAGGGCTTGGTACTAATGAAAAACTGTTTTTT.

In its sample, this clonotype was seen a few times. The rearrangement joins TRBV11-1 to TRBJ1-1, with D perhaps TRBD1 (5 bases). Germline values: CDR1 SGHAT, CDR2 FQDESV (reference sequence). Trimming took off 5 bases at V and 4 bases at J, with 17 bases between the two ends. This CDR3 region has 15 residues. The CDR3 protein is CASSTQGRQGTEAFF. The CDR3 nucleotides read TGTGCCAGCAGCACCCAGGGTAGACAAGGCACTGAAGCTTTCTTT.